This is a list of T cell receptor beta chains from one sample in a study of shared clonotypes between healthy human individuals. Repertoires were generated with immunoSEQ multiplex PCR, while TCRdb's copy carries only in-frame clones and drops some. The data show roughly 2.2 million clones, 85% to 95% seen once. The sequencing input was naive CD4+ T cells from PBMCs. These TCRs come from a man aged 18 to 29 in good health. Some clones in this sample may be carry-over from other donors' samples. Each CDR3 is given with its conserved first and last residue. A D gene is named only where the DNA matches it firmly. Clone sizes are given selectively: once, few, many, or a class where the clone is expanded.

clone size: NA
V gene: TRBV28
J gene: TRBJ2-7
D gene: NA
CDR3 length: 13
CDR3 DNA: TGTGCCAGCCTCTCCATAGATTTCCAGGAGCAGTACTTC
CDR3 protein: CASLSIDFQEQYF

clone size: NA
V gene: TRBV15
J gene: TRBJ1-5
D gene: NA
CDR3 length: 15
CDR3 DNA: TGTGCCACCAGCAGGGCGGGAGGGGTTGCCCTTACCCAGCATTTT
CDR3 protein: CATSRAGGVALTQHF

clone size: NA
V gene: TRBV5-1
J gene: TRBJ1-1
D gene: NA
CDR3 length: 13
CDR3 DNA: TGCGCCAGCAGCACCCAGGGGAACACTGAAGCTTTCTTT
CDR3 protein: CASSTQGNTEAFF

clone size: NA
V gene: TRBV10-2
J gene: TRBJ1-4
D gene: TRBD1
CDR3 length: 15
CDR3 DNA: TGCGCCAGCAACTCAGGACAGGGGACTAATGAAAAACTGTTTTTT
CDR3 protein: CASNSGQGTNEKLFF

clone size: NA
V gene: TRBV4-1
J gene: TRBJ2-1
D gene: NA
CDR3 length: 17
CDR3 DNA: TGCGCCAGCAGCCAAGTAGTGTCCAGGAGCTCCTACAATGAGCAGTTCTTC
CDR3 protein: CASSQVVSRSSYNEQFF

clone size: NA
V gene: TRBV6-6
J gene: TRBJ1-5
D gene: NA
CDR3 length: 16
CDR3 DNA: TGTGCCAGCAGTTATGATGGGTCCCTTAGCAATCAGCCCCAGCATTTT
CDR3 protein: CASSYDGSLSNQPQHF

clone size: NA
V gene: TRBV6-1
J gene: TRBJ1-1
D gene: NA
CDR3 length: 14
CDR3 DNA: TGTGCCAGCACCCGAGCTGGCATGAACACTGAAGCTTTCTTT
CDR3 protein: CASTRAGMNTEAFF

clone size: NA
V gene: TRBV7-9
J gene: TRBJ2-1
D gene: NA
CDR3 length: 18
CDR3 DNA: TGTGCCAGCAGCTTAACAAGAACAGGGTTAGGATCCTACAATGAGCAGTTCTTC
CDR3 protein: CASSLTRTGLGSYNEQFF

clone size: NA
V gene: TRBV9
J gene: TRBJ1-2
D gene: NA
CDR3 length: 16
CDR3 DNA: TGTGCCAGCAGCGTAGGTTTGCAGGGCGGTAACTATGGCTACACCTTC
CDR3 protein: CASSVGLQGGNYGYTF

clone size: NA
V gene: TRBV7-2
J gene: TRBJ2-5
D gene: NA
CDR3 length: 14
CDR3 DNA: TGTGCCAGCAGCTTAAGTCCGGGGACGAAGACCCAGTACTTC
CDR3 protein: CASSLSPGTKTQYF

clone size: NA
V gene: TRBV19
J gene: TRBJ2-7
D gene: NA
CDR3 length: 13
CDR3 DNA: TGTGCCAGTAGCCGGGTGGGCGCCTACGAGCAGTACTTC
CDR3 protein: CASSRVGAYEQYF

clone size: once
V gene: TRBV7-9
J gene: TRBJ2-3
D gene: NA
CDR3 length: 17
CDR3 DNA: TGTGCCAGCAGCTTGAACTCAGGGGGGAATCCCACAGATACGCAGTATTTT
CDR3 protein: CASSLNSGGNPTDTQYF

clone size: NA
V gene: TRBV28
J gene: TRBJ1-1
D gene: NA
CDR3 length: 11
CDR3 DNA: TGTGCCAGCAGTCCCCGGACTGAAGCTTTCTTT
CDR3 protein: CASSPRTEAFF

clone size: NA
V gene: TRBV27
J gene: TRBJ2-7
D gene: TRBD1
CDR3 length: 15
CDR3 DNA: TGTGCCAGCAGTTTCCCCGGACAGGGGGCCCACGAGCAGTACTTC
CDR3 protein: CASSFPGQGAHEQYF

clone size: NA
V gene: TRBV28
J gene: TRBJ2-7
D gene: NA
CDR3 length: 13
CDR3 DNA: TGTGCCAGCAGTTTGGATAGGGGCCACGAGCAGTACTTC
CDR3 protein: CASSLDRGHEQYF

clone size: NA
V gene: TRBV6-1
J gene: TRBJ2-5
D gene: NA
CDR3 length: 12
CDR3 DNA: TGTGCCAGCAACAGAGGGAGAGAGACCCAGTACTTC
CDR3 protein: CASNRGRETQYF

clone size: once
V gene: TRBV9
J gene: TRBJ1-3
D gene: NA
CDR3 length: 13
CDR3 DNA: TGTGCCAGCAGCGTAGATGGGGGAAACACCATATATTTT
CDR3 protein: CASSVDGGNTIYF

clone size: few
V gene: TRBV27
J gene: TRBJ2-7
D gene: NA
CDR3 length: 16
CDR3 DNA: TGTGCCAGCAAACCGGGACACCTGGGCGACCGAGAGGCGCAGTACTTC
CDR3 protein: CASKPGHLGDREAQYF

clone size: NA
V gene: TRBV10-2
J gene: TRBJ1-1
D gene: NA
CDR3 length: 15
CDR3 DNA: TGCGCCAGCAGTGAGTCCCTCGGGGGCTGGACTGAAGCTTTCTTT
CDR3 protein: CASSESLGGWTEAFF

clone size: NA
V gene: TRBV18
J gene: TRBJ2-7
D gene: TRBD1
CDR3 length: 13
CDR3 DNA: TGTGCCAGCCCACGACAGGGGACTTCCGAGCAGTACTTC
CDR3 protein: CASPRQGTSEQYF

clone size: NA
V gene: TRBV18
J gene: TRBJ1-5
D gene: NA
CDR3 length: 15
CDR3 DNA: TGTGCCAGCTCACCACTGTCAGGGCTCAGTCAGCCCCAGCATTTT
CDR3 protein: CASSPLSGLSQPQHF

clone size: NA
V gene: TRBV5-1
J gene: TRBJ2-1
D gene: TRBD2
CDR3 length: 16
CDR3 DNA: TGCGCCAGCAGCCTAACTCTAGCGGCTCCCTACAATGAGCAGTTCTTC
CDR3 protein: CASSLTLAAPYNEQFF

clone size: NA
V gene: TRBV5-8
J gene: TRBJ2-2
D gene: TRBD2
CDR3 length: 17
CDR3 DNA: TGTGCCAGCAGCTTGGCGAATGGACTAGCGAGTACCGGGGAGCTGTTTTTT
CDR3 protein: CASSLANGLASTGELFF

clone size: NA
V gene: TRBV7-3
J gene: TRBJ2-5
D gene: TRBD1
CDR3 length: 15
CDR3 DNA: TGTGCCAGCAGCTTCGGGGCAGGGGGCTGGGAGACCCAGTACTTC
CDR3 protein: CASSFGAGGWETQYF

clone size: NA
V gene: TRBV2
J gene: TRBJ2-1
D gene: TRBD2
CDR3 length: 15
CDR3 DNA: TGTGCCAGCAGCCGGACTAGCGGGATATCTCATGAGCAGTTCTTC
CDR3 protein: CASSRTSGISHEQFF

clone size: NA
V gene: TRBV5-4
J gene: TRBJ2-7
D gene: NA
CDR3 length: 13
CDR3 DNA: TGTGCCAGCAGCTTTGGTTTGACTGGCGAGCAGTACTTC
CDR3 protein: CASSFGLTGEQYF

clone size: NA
V gene: TRBV28
J gene: TRBJ1-3
D gene: NA
CDR3 length: 17
CDR3 DNA: TGTGCCAGCAGCTCCCCTTTTGGGGGGCTCTCTGGAAACACCATATATTTT
CDR3 protein: CASSSPFGGLSGNTIYF

clone size: NA
V gene: TRBV7-9
J gene: TRBJ2-2
D gene: NA
CDR3 length: 13
CDR3 DNA: TGTGCCAGCAGCCTAGGAATGTCCGGGGAGCTGTTTTTT
CDR3 protein: CASSLGMSGELFF

clone size: NA
V gene: TRBV29-1
J gene: TRBJ1-3
D gene: NA
CDR3 length: 15
CDR3 DNA: TGCAGCGTTGAAACAGGGATAACCTCTGGAAACACCATATATTTT
CDR3 protein: CSVETGITSGNTIYF

clone size: NA
V gene: TRBV27
J gene: TRBJ2-1
D gene: NA
CDR3 length: 16
CDR3 DNA: TGTGCCAGCAGTTTTCGGCTAGCGCTACCAAGGGGTGAGCAGTTCTTC
CDR3 protein: CASSFRLALPRGEQFF

clone size: NA
V gene: TRBV14
J gene: TRBJ1-1
D gene: NA
CDR3 length: 15
CDR3 DNA: TGTGCCAGCAGGGCGACTGGACAGATGAACACTGAAGCTTTCTTT
CDR3 protein: CASRATGQMNTEAFF

clone size: NA
V gene: TRBV6-6
J gene: TRBJ2-7
D gene: TRBD2
CDR3 length: 15
CDR3 DNA: TGTGCCAGCAGTTACTCGTTAGCGGGACGCTACGAGCAGTACTTC
CDR3 protein: CASSYSLAGRYEQYF

clone size: NA
V gene: TRBV7-9
J gene: TRBJ2-5
D gene: NA
CDR3 length: 12
CDR3 DNA: TGTGCCAGCAGCTTAGCGAGGGAGACCCAGTACTTC
CDR3 protein: CASSLARETQYF

clone size: once
V gene: TRBV7-9
J gene: TRBJ2-3
D gene: NA
CDR3 length: 15
CDR3 DNA: TGTGCCAGCAGCTTAGGGAAGGCAGTCACAGATACGCAGTATTTT
CDR3 protein: CASSLGKAVTDTQYF

clone size: NA
V gene: TRBV7-9
J gene: TRBJ2-1
D gene: TRBD2
CDR3 length: 15
CDR3 DNA: TGTGCCAGCAGCTCCGGGACTAGTCCCTACAATGAGCAGTTCTTC
CDR3 protein: CASSSGTSPYNEQFF

clone size: NA
V gene: TRBV7-2
J gene: TRBJ1-3
D gene: NA
CDR3 length: 15
CDR3 DNA: TGTGCCAGCAGCCCGAGCCCGGGGCCTGGAAACACCATATATTTT
CDR3 protein: CASSPSPGPGNTIYF

clone size: NA
V gene: TRBV28
J gene: TRBJ1-1
D gene: NA
CDR3 length: 13
CDR3 DNA: TGTGCCAGCAGTTTTTGGGGGGCAACTGAAGCTTTCTTT
CDR3 protein: CASSFWGATEAFF